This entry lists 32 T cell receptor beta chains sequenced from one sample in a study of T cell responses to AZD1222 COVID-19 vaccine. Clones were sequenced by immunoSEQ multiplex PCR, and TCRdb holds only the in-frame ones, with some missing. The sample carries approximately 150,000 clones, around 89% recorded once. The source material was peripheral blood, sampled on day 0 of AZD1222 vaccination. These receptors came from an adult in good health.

The CDR3 sequence is CASSPVPSTDTQYF. The CDR3 region has the DNA TGTGCCAGCTCACCGGTCCCTAGCACAGATACGCAGTATTTT. V and J are TRBV18 and TRBJ2-3; D remains ambiguous. In germline, CDR1 is KGHSH, CDR2 LQKENI. This CDR3 has 14 residues. Trimming took 3 bases from V and 0 from J, leaving 7 bases between them.

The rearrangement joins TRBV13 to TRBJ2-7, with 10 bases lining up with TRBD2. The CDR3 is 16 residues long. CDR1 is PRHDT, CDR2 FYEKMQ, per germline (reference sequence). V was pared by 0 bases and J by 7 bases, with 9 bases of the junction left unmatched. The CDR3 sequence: CASSLGSAGGPGEQYF. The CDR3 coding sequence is TGTGCCAGCAGCTTAGGGTCAGCGGGAGGGCCGGGGGAGCAGTACTTC.

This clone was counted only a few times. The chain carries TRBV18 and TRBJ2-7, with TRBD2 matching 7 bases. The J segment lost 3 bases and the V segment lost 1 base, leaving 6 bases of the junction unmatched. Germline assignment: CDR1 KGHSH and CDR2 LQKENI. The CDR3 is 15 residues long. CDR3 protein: CASSPRRLADYEQYF. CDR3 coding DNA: TGTGCCAGCTCACCACGTAGGCTAGCGGACTACGAGCAGTACTTC.

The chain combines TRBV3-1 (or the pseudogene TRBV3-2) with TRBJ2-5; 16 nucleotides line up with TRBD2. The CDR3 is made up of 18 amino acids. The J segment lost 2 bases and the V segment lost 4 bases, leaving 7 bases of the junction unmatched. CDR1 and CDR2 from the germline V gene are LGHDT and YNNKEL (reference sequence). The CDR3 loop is CASSPPGLAGGEQETQYF. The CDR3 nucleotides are TGTGCCAGCAGCCCCCCGGGACTAGCGGGGGGGGAGCAAGAGACCCAGTACTTC.

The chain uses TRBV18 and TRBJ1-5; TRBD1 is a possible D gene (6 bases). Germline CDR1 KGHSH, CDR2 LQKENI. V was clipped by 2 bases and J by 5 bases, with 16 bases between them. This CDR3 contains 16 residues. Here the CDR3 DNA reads TGTGCCAGCTCACCATCGGGACATCCCCGGGATCAGCCCCAGCATTTT. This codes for CASSPSGHPRDQPQHF.

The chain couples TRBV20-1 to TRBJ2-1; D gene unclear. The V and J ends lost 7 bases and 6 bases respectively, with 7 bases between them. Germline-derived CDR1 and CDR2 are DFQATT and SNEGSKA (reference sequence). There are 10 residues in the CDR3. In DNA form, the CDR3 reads TGCAGTGGGGTAGGCAATGAGCAGTTCTTC. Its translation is CSGVGNEQFF.

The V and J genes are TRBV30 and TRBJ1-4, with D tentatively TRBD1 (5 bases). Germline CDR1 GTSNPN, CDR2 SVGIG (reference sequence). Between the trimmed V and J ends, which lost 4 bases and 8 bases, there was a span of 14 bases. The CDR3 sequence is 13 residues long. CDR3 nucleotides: TGTGCCTGGACCGGGTCAGGGCTGGAAAAACTGTTTTTT. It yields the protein CAWTGSGLEKLFF.

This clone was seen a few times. CDR3 amino acids: CASSLDRAATEAFF. CDR3 in DNA: TGTGCCAGCAGCCTCGACAGGGCGGCGACTGAAGCTTTCTTT. This chain connects TRBV9 to TRBJ1-1; 7 nucleotides line up with TRBD1. The CDR3 runs to 14 residues. The V segment lost 4 bases and the J segment 5 bases; nucleotides outside the gene matches: 8. Germline CDR1 reads SGDLS; CDR2 reads YYNGEE.

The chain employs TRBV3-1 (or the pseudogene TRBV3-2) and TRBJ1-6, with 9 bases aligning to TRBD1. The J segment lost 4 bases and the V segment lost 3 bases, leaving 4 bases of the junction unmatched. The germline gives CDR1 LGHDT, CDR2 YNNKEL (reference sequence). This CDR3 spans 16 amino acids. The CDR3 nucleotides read TGTGCCAGCAGCCAGACTGGACAGGGGTATAATTCACCCCTCCACTTT. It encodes CASSQTGQGYNSPLHF.

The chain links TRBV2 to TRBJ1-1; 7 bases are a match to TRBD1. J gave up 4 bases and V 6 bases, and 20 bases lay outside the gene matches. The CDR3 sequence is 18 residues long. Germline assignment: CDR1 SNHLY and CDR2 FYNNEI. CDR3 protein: CASRLADLLRGISTEAFF. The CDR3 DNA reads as TGTGCCAGCAGGTTAGCCGATCTCCTCAGGGGGATAAGCACTGAAGCTTTCTTT.

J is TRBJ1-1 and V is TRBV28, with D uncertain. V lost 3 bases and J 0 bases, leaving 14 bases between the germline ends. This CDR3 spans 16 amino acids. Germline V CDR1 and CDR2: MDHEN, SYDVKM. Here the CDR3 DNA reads TGTGCCAGCAGTTTCATGTTCGGCTTTTTGAACACTGAAGCTTTCTTT. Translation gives CASSFMFGFLNTEAFF. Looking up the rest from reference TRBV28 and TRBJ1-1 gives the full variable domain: DVKVTQSSRYLVKRTGEKVFLECVQDMDHENMFWYRQDPGLGLRLIYFSYDVKMKEKGDIPEGYSVSREKKERFSLILESASTNQTSMYLCASSFMFGFLNTEAFFGQGTRLTVV.

CDR3 sequence (DNA): TGTGCCAGCAGCCGCTTCGGGACAGTGGTGCCCCAAGACACTGAAGCTTTCTTT. Translation: CASSRFGTVVPQDTEAFF. The V and J genes are TRBV11-2 and TRBJ1-1, with 7 bases lining up with TRBD1. The CDR3 extends over 18 amino acids. With 5 bases clipped from V and 3 bases from J, the junction kept 18 bases outside the gene matches. Germline V lookup: CDR1 SGHAT, CDR2 FQNNGV.

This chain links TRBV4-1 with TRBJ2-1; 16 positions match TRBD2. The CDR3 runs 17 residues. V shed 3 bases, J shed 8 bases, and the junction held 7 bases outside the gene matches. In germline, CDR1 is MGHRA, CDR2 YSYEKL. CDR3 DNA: TGCGCCAGCAGCCAGGGACTAGCGGGAGGGCCTAGGTATGAGCAGTTCTTC. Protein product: CASSQGLAGGPRYEQFF.

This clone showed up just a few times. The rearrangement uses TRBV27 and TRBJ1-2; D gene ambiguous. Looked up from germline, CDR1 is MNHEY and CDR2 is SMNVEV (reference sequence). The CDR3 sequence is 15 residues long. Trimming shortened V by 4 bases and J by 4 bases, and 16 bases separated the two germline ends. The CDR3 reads CASSSDLLGSYGYTF. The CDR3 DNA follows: TGTGCCAGCAGTTCCGACCTGCTAGGTAGCTATGGCTACACCTTC.

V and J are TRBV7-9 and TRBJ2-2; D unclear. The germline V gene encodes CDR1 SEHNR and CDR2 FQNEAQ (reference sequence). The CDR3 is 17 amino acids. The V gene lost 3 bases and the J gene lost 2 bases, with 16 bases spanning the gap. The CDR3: CASSFTRPLGNTGELFF. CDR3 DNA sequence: TGTGCCAGCAGCTTCACCAGGCCTTTAGGTAACACCGGGGAGCTGTTTTTT.

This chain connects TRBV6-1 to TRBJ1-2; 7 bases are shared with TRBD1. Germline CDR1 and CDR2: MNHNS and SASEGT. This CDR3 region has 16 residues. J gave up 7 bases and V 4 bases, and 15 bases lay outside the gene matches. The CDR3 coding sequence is TGTGCCAGCAGTGCGCCTCGGACCACAGGGGTCTCTGGCTACACCTTC. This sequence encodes CASSAPRTTGVSGYTF.

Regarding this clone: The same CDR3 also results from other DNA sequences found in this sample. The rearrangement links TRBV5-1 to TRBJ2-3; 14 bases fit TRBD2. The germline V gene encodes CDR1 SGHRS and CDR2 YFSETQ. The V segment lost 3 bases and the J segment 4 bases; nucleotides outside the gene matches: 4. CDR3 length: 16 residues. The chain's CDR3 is CASSSGTSGRADTQYF. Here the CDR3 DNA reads TGCGCCAGCAGCTCGGGGACTAGCGGGAGAGCAGATACGCAGTATTTT.

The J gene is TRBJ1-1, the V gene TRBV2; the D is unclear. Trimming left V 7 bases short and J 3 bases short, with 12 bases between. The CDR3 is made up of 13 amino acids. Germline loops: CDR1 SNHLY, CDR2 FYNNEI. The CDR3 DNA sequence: TGTGCCAGCACTCGGGTCCCCGACACTGAAGCTTTCTTT. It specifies CASTRVPDTEAFF.

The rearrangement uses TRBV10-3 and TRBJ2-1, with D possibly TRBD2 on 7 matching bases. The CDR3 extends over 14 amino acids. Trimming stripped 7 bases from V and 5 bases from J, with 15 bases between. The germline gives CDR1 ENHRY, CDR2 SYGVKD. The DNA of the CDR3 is TGTGCCATCAAAGGGGGGGAGTGGAACAATGAGCAGTTCTTC. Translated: CAIKGGEWNNEQFF.

The CDR3 nucleotides are TGTGCCAGCACCCAACTCCCGAACTCTGGAAACACCATATATTTT. As protein: CASTQLPNSGNTIYF. The chain joins TRBV6-5 to TRBJ1-3; no reliable D call. The CDR3 extends over 15 amino acids. The germline CDR1 and CDR2 sequences are MNHEY and SVGAGI. V lost 7 bases and J lost 0, with 13 bases in between.

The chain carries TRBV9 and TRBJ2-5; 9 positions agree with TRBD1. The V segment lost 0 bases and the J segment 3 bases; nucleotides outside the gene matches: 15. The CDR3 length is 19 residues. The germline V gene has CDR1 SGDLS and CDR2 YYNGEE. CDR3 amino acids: CASSVGSVGGGQGKETQYF. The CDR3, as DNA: TGTGCCAGCAGCGTAGGGTCTGTTGGTGGGGGACAGGGAAAAGAGACCCAGTACTTC.

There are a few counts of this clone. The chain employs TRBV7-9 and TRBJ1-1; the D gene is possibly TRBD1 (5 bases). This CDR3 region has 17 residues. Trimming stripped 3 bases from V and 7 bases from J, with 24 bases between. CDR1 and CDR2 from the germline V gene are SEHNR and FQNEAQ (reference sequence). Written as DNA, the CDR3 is TGTGCCAGCAGCTTGGGGGGTACCCGGGCCCGGGACGGTGAAGCTTTCTTT. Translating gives CASSLGGTRARDGEAFF. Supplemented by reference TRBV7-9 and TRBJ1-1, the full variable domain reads DTGVSQNPRHKITKRGQNVTFRCDPISEHNRLYWYRQTLGQGPEFLTYFQNEAQLEKSRLLSDRFSAERPKGSFSTLEIQRTEQGDSAMYLCASSLGGTRARDGEAFFGQGTRLTVV.

CDR3 coding DNA: TGTGCCAGCAGCTTAGAGAGGGGGCCCAACAATGAGCAGTTCTTC. It translates to CASSLERGPNNEQFF. V and J are TRBV11-2 and TRBJ2-1, with 7 bases identical to TRBD1. Losses at the gene ends were 0 bases for V and 5 bases for J; bases not matched to a gene: 4. The CDR3 has 15 amino acids. Per the germline V gene, CDR1 is SGHAT and CDR2 is FQNNGV.

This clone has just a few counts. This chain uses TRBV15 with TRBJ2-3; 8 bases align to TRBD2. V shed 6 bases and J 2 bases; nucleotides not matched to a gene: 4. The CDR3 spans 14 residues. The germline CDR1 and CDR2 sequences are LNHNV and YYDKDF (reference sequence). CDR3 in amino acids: CATRSGGDTDTQYF. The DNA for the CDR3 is TGTGCCACCAGATCCGGGGGGGACACAGATACGCAGTATTTT.

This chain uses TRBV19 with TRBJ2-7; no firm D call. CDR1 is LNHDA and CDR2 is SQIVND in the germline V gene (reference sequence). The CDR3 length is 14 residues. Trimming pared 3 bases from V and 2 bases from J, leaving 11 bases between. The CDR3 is CASSIQLRTYEQYF. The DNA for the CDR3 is TGTGCCAGTAGTATTCAGCTACGAACCTACGAGCAGTACTTC.

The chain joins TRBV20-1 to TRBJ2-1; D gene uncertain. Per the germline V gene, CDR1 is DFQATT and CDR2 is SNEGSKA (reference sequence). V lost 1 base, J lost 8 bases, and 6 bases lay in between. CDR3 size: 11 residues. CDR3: CSARVNYEQFF. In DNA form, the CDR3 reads TGCAGTGCTAGAGTGAATTATGAGCAGTTCTTC.

CDR3 region: CASSPGQDNYGYTF. DNA for the CDR3: TGTGCCAGCAGCCCGGGACAGGACAATTATGGCTACACCTTC. This chain connects TRBV4-2 to TRBJ1-2; 8 positions match TRBD1. This CDR3 has 14 amino acids. With 4 bases clipped from V and 5 bases from J, the junction kept 6 bases outside the gene matches. Germline CDR1 is LGHNA and CDR2 is YNFKEQ.

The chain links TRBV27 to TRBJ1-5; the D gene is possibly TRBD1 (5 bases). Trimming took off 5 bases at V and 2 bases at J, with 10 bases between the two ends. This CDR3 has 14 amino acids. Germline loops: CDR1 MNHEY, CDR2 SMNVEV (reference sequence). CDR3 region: CASSPRARNQPQHF. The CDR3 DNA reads TGTGCCAGCAGTCCCAGGGCGCGCAATCAGCCCCAGCATTTT.

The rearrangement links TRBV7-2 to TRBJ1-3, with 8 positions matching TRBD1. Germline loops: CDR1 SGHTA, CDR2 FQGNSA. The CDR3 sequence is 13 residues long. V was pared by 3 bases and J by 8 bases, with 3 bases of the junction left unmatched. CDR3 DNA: TGTGCCAGCAGCTTCAGGGGGCAGGACACCATATATTTT. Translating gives CASSFRGQDTIYF.

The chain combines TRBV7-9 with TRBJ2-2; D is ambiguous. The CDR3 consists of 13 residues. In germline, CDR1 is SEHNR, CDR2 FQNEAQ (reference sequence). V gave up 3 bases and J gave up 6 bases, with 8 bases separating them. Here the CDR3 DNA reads TGTGCCAGCAGCTTCGGTACGCCCGGGGAGCTGTTTTTT. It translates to CASSFGTPGELFF.

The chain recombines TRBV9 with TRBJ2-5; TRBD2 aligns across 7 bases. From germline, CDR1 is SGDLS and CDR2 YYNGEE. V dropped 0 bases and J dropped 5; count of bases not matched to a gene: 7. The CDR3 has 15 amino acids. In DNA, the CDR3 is TGTGCCAGCAGCGTAGGTCCGGGGGGATTGGAGACCCAGTACTTC. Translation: CASSVGPGGLETQYF. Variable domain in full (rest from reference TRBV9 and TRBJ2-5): DSGVTQTPKHLITATGQRVTLRCSPRSGDLSVYWYQQSLDQGLQFLIQYYNGEERAKGNILERFSAQQFPDLHSELNLSSLELGDSALYFCASSVGPGGLETQYFGPGTRLLVL.

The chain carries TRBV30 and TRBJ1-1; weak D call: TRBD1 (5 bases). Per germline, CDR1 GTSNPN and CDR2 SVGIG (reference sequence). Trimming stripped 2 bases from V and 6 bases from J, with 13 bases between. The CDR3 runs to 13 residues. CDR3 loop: CAWSWGGSAEAFF. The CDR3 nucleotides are TGTGCCTGGAGTTGGGGGGGGTCGGCTGAAGCTTTCTTT.